This T cell receptor beta chain was obtained from a study of cytomegalovirus exposure and HLA in healthy donors. This PCR relied on a set of 60 Vbeta primers and 13 Jbeta primers. Libraries were prepared by immunoSEQ multiplex PCR; TCRdb keeps only in-frame clonotypes and omits some of them. Among 200,000 to 250,000 clones, more than 75% were seen once, and the ten largest hold 1.3%. Donors sampled were nominally healthy, though unrecorded immune exposures were likely. The germline gives CDR1 SGHDT, CDR2 YYEEEE. With 4 bases clipped from V and 0 bases from J, the junction kept 8 bases outside the gene matches. This CDR3 has 16 residues. As concerns this clone: Its antigen is as yet unknown.

Whole-study findings and limits: Presence/absence analyses supposed approximately even sequencing depth among donors. Per a later analysis, HLA-associated TCR beta chains showed more clonal expansion than other, equally common TCR beta chains. Versus the approximately 700-donor mean, an Asian-associated ancestry cluster reportedly showed fewer N-insertions in a later analysis.

The sample taken for sequencing was PBMCs. This clonotype originated in a human donor in good health. The genes are TRBV5-6 and TRBJ1-1; the match to TRBD1 covers 8 bases. CDR3 in amino acids: CASSPRDRWVNTEAFF. The CDR3 nucleotides read TGTGCCAGCAGCCCCCGGGACAGGTGGGTGAACACTGAAGCTTTCTTT.